The TCR beta chain described here comes from a study of blood T cells in healthy people across ages. Each individual donor underwent a draw of roughly 10 milliliters of peripheral blood. The CDR3 has 14 amino acids. V was pared by 8 bases and J by 2 bases, with 14 bases between. Germline V CDR1 and CDR2: SEHNR, FQNEAQ (reference sequence). Then a second PCR, running roughly 7 to 11 cycles, was carried out with a sample-barcoded 5' primer and a J-beta primer mix. One entry per CDR3 protein results from TCRdb running MiXCR on the 5' RACE reads. The sample shows about 1.1 million distinct CDR3 sequences, roughly two fifths of them seen only once. This clonotype was counted only a few times. No antigen is known for it. Broader study findings: Strong correlation was found linking TCR beta diversity to naive T cell percentage. Diversity was higher, and naive CD4+ cells more numerous, in long-lived donors than in aged donors. Older age coincided with a roughly linear decline in TCR beta diversity per million T cells.

This sequence originates from a young man in good health. The source material was blood. This rearrangement joins TRBV7-9 to TRBJ2-3, with D unresolved. Written as DNA, the CDR3 is TGTGCCAGCCAGACCAGGCTAGTCACAGATACGCAGTATTTT. Residues: CASQTRLVTDTQYF.